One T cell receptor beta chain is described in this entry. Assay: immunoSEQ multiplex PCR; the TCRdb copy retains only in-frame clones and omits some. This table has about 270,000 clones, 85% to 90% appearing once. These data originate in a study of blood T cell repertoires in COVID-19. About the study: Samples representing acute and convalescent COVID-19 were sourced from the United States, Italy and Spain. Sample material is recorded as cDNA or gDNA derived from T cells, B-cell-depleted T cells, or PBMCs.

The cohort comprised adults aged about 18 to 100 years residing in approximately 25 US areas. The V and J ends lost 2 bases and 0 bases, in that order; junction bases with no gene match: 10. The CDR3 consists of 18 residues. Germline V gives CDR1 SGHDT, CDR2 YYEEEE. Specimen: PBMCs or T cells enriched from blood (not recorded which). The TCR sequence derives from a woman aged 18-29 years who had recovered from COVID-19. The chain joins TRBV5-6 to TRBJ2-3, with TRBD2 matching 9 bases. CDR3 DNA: TGTGCCAGCAGCTTCTCTATCAGCGGGGGGACTAGCACAGATACGCAGTATTTT. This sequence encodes CASSFSISGGTSTDTQYF.